The present entry profiles one T cell receptor (beta chain) with its context. Sequencing was performed with immunoSEQ multiplex PCR; in TCRdb, only in-frame clones are kept and a portion is missing. The repertoire has about 360,000 clones, approximately 86% of them found once; the top ten carry approximately 2%. The data stem from a study of blood T cell repertoires in COVID-19. Study as a whole: Spain, Italy and the United States supplied samples that represented acute and convalescent COVID-19. Sources were T cells, B-cell-depleted T cells, or PBMCs; the material itself was cDNA or gDNA.

Study members were between about 18 and 100 years old and lived in 24 US regions. Which cohort a participant joined came from the clinical history participants gave. The sequencing input was PBMCs or T cells enriched from blood (not recorded which). This TCR derives from a woman in her thirties or forties with acute COVID-19.

The CDR3 sequence is CASSTRQGANTEAFF. The CDR3 DNA is TGTGCCAGTAGTACCCGACAGGGGGCGAACACTGAAGCTTTCTTT. The chain couples TRBV19 to TRBJ1-1, with 10 bases identical to TRBD1. V shed 4 bases and J 1 base; nucleotides not matched to a gene: 3. CDR3 length equals 15 residues. CDR1 and CDR2 from the germline V gene are LNHDA and SQIVND (reference sequence).